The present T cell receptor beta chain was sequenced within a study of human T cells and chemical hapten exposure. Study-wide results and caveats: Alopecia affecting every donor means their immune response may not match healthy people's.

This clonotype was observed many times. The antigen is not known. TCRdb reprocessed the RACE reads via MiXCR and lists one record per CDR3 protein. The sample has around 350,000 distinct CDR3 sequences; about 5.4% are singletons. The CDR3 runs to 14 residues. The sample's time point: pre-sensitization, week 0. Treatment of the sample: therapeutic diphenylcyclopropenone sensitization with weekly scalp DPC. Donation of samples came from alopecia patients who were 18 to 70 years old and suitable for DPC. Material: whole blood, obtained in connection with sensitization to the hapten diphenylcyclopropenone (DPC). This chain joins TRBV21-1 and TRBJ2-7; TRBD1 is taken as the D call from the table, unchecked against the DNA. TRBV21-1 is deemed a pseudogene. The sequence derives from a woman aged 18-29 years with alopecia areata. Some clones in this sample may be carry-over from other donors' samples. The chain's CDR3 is CASSPPGQYYEQYF. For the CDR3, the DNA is TGTGCCAGCAGCCCCCCGGGACAGTACTACGAGCAGTACTTC.